One sample yielded the 11 T cell receptor beta chains listed below, sequenced in a study of blood T cell repertoires in COVID-19. Profiling relied on immunoSEQ multiplex PCR, and the TCRdb table lists in-frame clones only, not all of them. In the table there are about 330,000 clones, just over 85% of which are singletons. The sequencing sample was made of PBMCs or T cells enriched from blood (not recorded which). All receptors come from a woman in her late teens or twenties who had recovered from COVID-19.

This sequence joins TRBV13 and TRBJ2-1, with 7 bases aligning to TRBD1. V lost 4 bases and J lost 4; bases outside the gene matches: 10. The CDR3 totals 16 residues. Germline assignment: CDR1 PRHDT and CDR2 FYEKMQ (reference sequence). CDR3 region: CASSSSDRVFYNEQFF. For the CDR3, the DNA is TGTGCCAGCAGCTCCTCCGACAGGGTTTTTTACAATGAGCAGTTCTTC.

Only one count was recorded for this clone. The chain combines TRBV5-1 with TRBJ2-1; 7 positions agree with TRBD2. The CDR3 consists of 15 residues. Trimming removed 0 bases from V and 7 bases from J; junction bases left unmatched: 7. Germline CDR1 SGHRS, CDR2 YFSETQ. CDR3 amino acids: CASSLAAGALNEQFF. The CDR3 DNA sequence: TGCGCCAGCAGCTTGGCGGCGGGAGCACTGAATGAGCAGTTCTTC.

This chain joins TRBV7-6 and TRBJ2-7; perhaps TRBD1 as D (6 bases). In germline, CDR1 is SGHVS, CDR2 FNYEAQ. Trimming cost V 0 bases and J 0 bases, with 9 bases left between them. The CDR3 runs 15 residues. This chain's CDR3 is CASSLASGDSYEQYF. The CDR3 nucleotides read TGTGCCAGCAGCTTAGCGTCAGGGGACTCCTACGAGCAGTACTTC.

This clone was found once. The V and J genes are TRBV7-9 and TRBJ2-2; D is ambiguous. CDR1 and CDR2 (germline): SEHNR, FQNEAQ (reference sequence). This CDR3 contains 12 residues. Trimming shortened V by 10 bases and J by 4 bases, and 10 bases separated the two germline ends. In DNA form, the CDR3 reads TGTGCCAACCTCAGGATCACCGGGGAGCTGTTTTTT. It translates to CANLRITGELFF.

The V gene is TRBV25-1, the J gene TRBJ2-7, with a tentative D call TRBD1 (5 bases). Germline V lookup: CDR1 MGHDK, CDR2 SYGVNS. V dropped 7 bases and J dropped 4 bases, with 14 bases sitting between them. The CDR3 loop spans 13 amino acids. CDR3 sequence (DNA): TGTGCCAGCACTCCAGAAGGGGAATACGAGCAGTACTTC. Encoded protein: CASTPEGEYEQYF.

The gene calls are TRBV19 and TRBJ1-1, with D perhaps matching TRBD1 (6 bases). V lost 7 bases and J 7 bases, leaving 16 bases between the germline ends. Germline CDR1 and CDR2: LNHDA and SQIVND (reference sequence). The CDR3 contains 13 residues. The DNA for the CDR3 is TGTGCCAGTATTGATGGACAGAGGATTGAAGCTTTCTTT. Protein: CASIDGQRIEAFF.

The chain links TRBV19 to TRBJ2-7; TRBD1 is a possible D gene (5 bases). The CDR3 runs 13 residues. Germline lookup yields CDR1 LNHDA and CDR2 SQIVND (reference sequence). Trimming shortened V by 2 bases and J by 6 bases, and 11 bases separated the two germline ends. The CDR3 DNA follows: TGTGCCAGTAGTATAAGTTTACAGGTCGAGCAGTACTTC. It specifies CASSISLQVEQYF.

This chain connects TRBV5-5 to TRBJ2-7; 7 positions match TRBD2. CDR3 length: 14 amino acids. The germline gives CDR1 SGHKS, CDR2 YYEKEE (reference sequence). V lost 3 bases, J lost 3 bases, and 6 bases stayed unmatched. This chain's CDR3 is CASSSPGEGYEQYF. CDR3 DNA: TGTGCCAGCAGCTCCCCGGGGGAGGGCTACGAGCAGTACTTC.

The rearrangement links TRBV5-1 to TRBJ1-2; D is unresolved. The CDR3 covers 13 residues. Deletions cut 4 bases from V and 2 bases from J, with 9 bases between. Germline V gives CDR1 SGHRS, CDR2 YFSETQ. This chain's CDR3 is CASSLSENYGYTF. In DNA, the CDR3 is TGCGCCAGCAGCCTCTCCGAGAACTATGGCTACACCTTC.

The gene calls are TRBV24-1 and TRBJ2-1; D remains unclear. V lost 4 bases, J lost 5 bases, and 8 bases lay in between. CDR3 size: 13 residues. Looked up from germline, CDR1 is KGHDR and CDR2 is SFDVKD. CDR3 sequence (DNA): TGTGCCACCAGTGAATTTCTCGACAATGAGCAGTTCTTC. Residues: CATSEFLDNEQFF.

The chain employs TRBV5-1 and TRBJ1-1, with 8 bases lining up with TRBD1. Trimming removed 0 bases from V and 5 bases from J; junction bases left unmatched: 6. CDR1 and CDR2 from the germline V gene are SGHRS and YFSETQ. CDR3 length equals 15 residues. The CDR3 nucleotides read TGCGCCAGCAGCTTGGTCGGACAGGGAGGTACTGAAGCTTTCTTT. This encodes CASSLVGQGGTEAFF.